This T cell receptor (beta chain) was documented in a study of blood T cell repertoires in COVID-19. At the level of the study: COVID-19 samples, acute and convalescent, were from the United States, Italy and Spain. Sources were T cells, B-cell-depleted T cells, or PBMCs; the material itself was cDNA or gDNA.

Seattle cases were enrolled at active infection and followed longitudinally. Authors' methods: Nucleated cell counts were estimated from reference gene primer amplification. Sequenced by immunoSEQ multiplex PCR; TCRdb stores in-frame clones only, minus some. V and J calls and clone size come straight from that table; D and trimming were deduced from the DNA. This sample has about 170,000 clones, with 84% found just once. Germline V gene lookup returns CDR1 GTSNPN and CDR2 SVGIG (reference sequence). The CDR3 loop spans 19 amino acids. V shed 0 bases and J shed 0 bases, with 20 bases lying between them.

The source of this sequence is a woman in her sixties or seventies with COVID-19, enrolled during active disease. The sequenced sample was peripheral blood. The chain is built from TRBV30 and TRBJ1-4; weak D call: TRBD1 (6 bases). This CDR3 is CAWSVVGTLLIATNEKLFF. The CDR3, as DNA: TGTGCCTGGAGTGTAGTCGGGACACTGCTGATTGCAACTAATGAAAAACTGTTTTTT.